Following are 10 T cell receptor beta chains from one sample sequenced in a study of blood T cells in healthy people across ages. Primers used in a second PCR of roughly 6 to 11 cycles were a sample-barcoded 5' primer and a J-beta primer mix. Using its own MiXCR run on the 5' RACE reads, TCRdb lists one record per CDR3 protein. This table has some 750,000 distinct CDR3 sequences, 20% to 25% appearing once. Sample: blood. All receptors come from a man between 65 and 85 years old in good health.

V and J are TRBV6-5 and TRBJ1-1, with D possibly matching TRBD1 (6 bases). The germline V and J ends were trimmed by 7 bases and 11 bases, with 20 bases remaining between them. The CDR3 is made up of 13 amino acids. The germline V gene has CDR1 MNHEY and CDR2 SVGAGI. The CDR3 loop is CASTMKGGLKAFF. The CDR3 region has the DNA TGTGCCAGCACCATGAAGGGGGGGCTGAAGGCTTTCTTT.

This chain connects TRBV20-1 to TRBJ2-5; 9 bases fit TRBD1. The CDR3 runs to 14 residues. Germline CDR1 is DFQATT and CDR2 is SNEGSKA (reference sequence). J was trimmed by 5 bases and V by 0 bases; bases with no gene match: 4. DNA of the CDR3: TGCAGTGCTAGAGACGGGACAGGGTCGGAGACCCAGTACTTC. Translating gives CSARDGTGSETQYF.

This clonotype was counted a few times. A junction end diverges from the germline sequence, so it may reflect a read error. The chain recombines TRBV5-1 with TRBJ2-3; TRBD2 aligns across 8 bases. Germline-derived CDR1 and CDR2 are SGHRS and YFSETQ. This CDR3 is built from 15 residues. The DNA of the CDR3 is TGTGCCAGCAGCACAGGACTAGCAGGCACAGATACGCAGTATTTT. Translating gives CASSTGLAGTDTQYF.

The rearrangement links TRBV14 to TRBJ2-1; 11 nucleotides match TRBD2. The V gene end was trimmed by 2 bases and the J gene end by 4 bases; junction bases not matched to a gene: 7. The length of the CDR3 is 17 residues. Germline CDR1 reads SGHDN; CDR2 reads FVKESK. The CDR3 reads CASSQWASGGTYNEQFF. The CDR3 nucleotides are TGTGCCAGCAGCCAATGGGCTAGCGGGGGGACATACAATGAGCAGTTCTTC.

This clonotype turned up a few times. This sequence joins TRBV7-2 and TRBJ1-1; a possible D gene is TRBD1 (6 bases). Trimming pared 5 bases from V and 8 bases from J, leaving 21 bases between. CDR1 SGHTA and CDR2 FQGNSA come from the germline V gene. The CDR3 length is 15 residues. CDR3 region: CASSLQSTGQGEAFF. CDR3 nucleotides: TGTGCCAGCAGCCTACAATCGACAGGCCAAGGGGAAGCTTTCTTT.

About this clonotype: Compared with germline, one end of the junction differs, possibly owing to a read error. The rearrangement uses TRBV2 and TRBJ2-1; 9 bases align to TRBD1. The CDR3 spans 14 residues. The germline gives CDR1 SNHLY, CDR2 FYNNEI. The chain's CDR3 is CASSVQGARDEQFF. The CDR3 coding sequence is TGTGCCAGCAGTGTACAGGGGGCGCGAGATGAACAGTTCTTC.

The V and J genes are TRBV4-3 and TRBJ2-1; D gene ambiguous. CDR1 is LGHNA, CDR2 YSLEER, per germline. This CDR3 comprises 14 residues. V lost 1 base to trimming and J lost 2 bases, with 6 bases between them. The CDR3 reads CASSQVRAYNEQFF. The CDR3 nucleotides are TGCGCCAGCAGCCAAGTACGAGCCTACAATGAGCAGTTCTTC.

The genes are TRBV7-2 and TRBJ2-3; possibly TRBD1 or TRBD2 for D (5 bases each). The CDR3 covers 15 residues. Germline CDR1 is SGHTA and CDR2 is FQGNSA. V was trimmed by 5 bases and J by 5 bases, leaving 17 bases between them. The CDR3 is CASSVSPVRGDTQYF. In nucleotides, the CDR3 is TGTGCCAGCAGCGTATCACCCGTGAGGGGAGATACGCAGTATTTT.

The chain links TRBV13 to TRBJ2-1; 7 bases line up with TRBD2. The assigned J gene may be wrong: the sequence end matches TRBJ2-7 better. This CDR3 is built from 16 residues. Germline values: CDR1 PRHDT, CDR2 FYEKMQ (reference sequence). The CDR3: CASSISRGLGGNEQYF. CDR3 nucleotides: TGTGCCAGCAGCATTTCCCGGGGCTTGGGAGGGAACGAGCAGTACTTC.

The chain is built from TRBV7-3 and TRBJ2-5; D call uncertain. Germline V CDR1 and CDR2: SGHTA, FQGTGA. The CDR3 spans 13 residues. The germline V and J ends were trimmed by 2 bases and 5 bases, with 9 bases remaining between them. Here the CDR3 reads CASSLGAAETQYF. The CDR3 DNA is TGTGCCAGCAGCTTAGGCGCTGCGGAGACCCAGTACTTC.